These 17 T cell receptor beta chains came from one sample sequenced in a study of spatial heterogeneity in lung cancer. A single record per CDR3 protein comes from TCRdb applying MiXCR to the 5' RACE reads. The sample lists approximately 56,000 distinct CDR3 sequences, around 6.7% occurring once. Time point specified: blood at routine non-recurrence follow-up after resection. Sequencing was performed on whole RNA extracted from tumor and nontumor lung tissue, or from frozen PBMC, and the material was left unsorted. The material was PBMCs, obtained at follow-up. The receptors originated from a female donor with early-stage non-small cell lung cancer.

The chain combines TRBV3-1 with TRBJ1-4, with D perhaps TRBD1 (6 bases). Trimming took 1 base from V and 1 from J, leaving 10 bases between them. Germline V CDR1 and CDR2: LGHDT, YNNKEL (reference sequence). This CDR3 is 16 amino acids long. The CDR3 sequence is CASSQGTARTNEKLFF. The CDR3 region has the DNA TGTGCCAGCAGCCAAGGGACAGCTAGAACTAATGAAAAACTGTTTTTT.

The rearrangement links TRBV5-8 to TRBJ1-3; D uncertain. Germline V gives CDR1 SGHTS, CDR2 YDEGEE. This CDR3 has 16 residues. V lost 0 bases, J lost 0 bases, and 10 bases lay in between. The CDR3 reads CASSLATGSSGNTIYF. The CDR3 coding sequence is TGTGCCAGCAGCTTGGCCACGGGGAGCTCTGGAAACACCATATATTTT. The full variable domain, with the rest looked up from reference TRBV5-8 and TRBJ1-3, is EAGVTQSPTHLIKTRGQQATLRCSPISGHTSVYWYQQALGLGLQFLLWYDEGEERNRGNFPPRFSGRQFPNYSSELNVNALELEDSALYLCASSLATGSSGNTIYFGEGSWLTVV.

The table lists this clonotype with many counts. This chain's CDR3 is CASSLVASSGANVLTF. CDR3 DNA: TGTGCCAGCAGCTTAGTGGCCTCCTCTGGGGCCAACGTCCTGACTTTC. The V and J genes are TRBV7-6 and TRBJ2-6; D not resolved. From germline, CDR1 is SGHVS and CDR2 FNYEAQ. The CDR3 contains 16 residues. V lost 1 base and J lost 0, with 7 bases in between.

The J gene is TRBJ2-7, the V gene TRBV28; tentatively, D is TRBD1 (5 bases). Trimming left V 6 bases short and J 2 bases short, with 17 bases between. This CDR3 spans 15 amino acids. Germline V gene sequence: CDR1 MDHEN, CDR2 SYDVKM. This CDR3 reads CASRKTTWGTYEQYF. DNA of the CDR3: TGTGCCAGCAGGAAGACGACATGGGGCACCTACGAGCAGTACTTC. Full variable domain (outside the CDR3, taken from reference TRBV28 and TRBJ2-7): DVKVTQSSRYLVKRTGEKVFLECVQDMDHENMFWYRQDPGLGLRLIYFSYDVKMKEKGDIPEGYSVSREKKERFSLILESASTNQTSMYLCASRKTTWGTYEQYFGPGTRLTVT.

This clonotype appeared many times. The genes are TRBV20-1 and TRBJ2-7, with D uncertain. In germline, CDR1 is DFQATT, CDR2 SNEGSKA (reference sequence). Trimming pared 2 bases from V and 6 bases from J, leaving 14 bases between. The CDR3 totals 13 residues. The CDR3 sequence: CSARFPLIGEQYF. CDR3 nucleotides: TGCAGTGCTAGATTCCCTCTCATCGGCGAGCAGTACTTC.

Ten or more counts support this clonotype. The chain is built from TRBV20-1 and TRBJ2-7; 10 nucleotides line up with TRBD2. The J segment lost 1 base and the V segment lost 5 bases, leaving 11 bases of the junction unmatched. Per the germline V gene, CDR1 is DFQATT and CDR2 is SNEGSKA (reference sequence). The CDR3 sequence is 16 residues long. CDR3 amino acids: CSAPLYASGGSYEQYF. The CDR3 DNA sequence: TGCAGTGCTCCCCTTTATGCTAGCGGGGGTTCCTACGAGCAGTACTTC.

Regarding this clonotype: The junction differs from germline at one of its ends, possibly a read error. The chain recombines TRBV5-1 with TRBJ2-7; no clear D. CDR1 is SGHRS and CDR2 is YFSETQ in the germline V gene. The CDR3 has 11 residues. The CDR3: CASNLAGVQYF. In DNA, the CDR3 is TGCGCCAGCAACTTGGCTGGGGTGCAGTACTTC. The entire variable domain, with the rest obtained from reference TRBV5-1 and TRBJ2-7, is as follows: KAGVTQTPRYLIKTRGQQVTLSCSPISGHRSVSWYQQTPGQGLQFLFEYFSETQRNKGNFPGRFSGRQFSNSRSEMNVSTLELGDSALYLCASNLAGVQYFGPGTRLTVT.

At least ten counts were recorded for this clonotype. This chain uses TRBV11-2 with TRBJ2-7; 9 bases match TRBD1. The CDR3 spans 16 residues. V lost 5 bases to trimming and J lost 3 bases; unmatched junction nucleotides: 11. CDR1 SGHAT and CDR2 FQNNGV come from the germline V gene. CDR3 loop: CASSPIRRDRDYEQYF. The CDR3 nucleotides read TGTGCCAGCAGCCCCATCCGCCGGGACAGGGACTACGAGCAGTACTTC.

This clonotype came up a few times. The chain recombines TRBV20-1 with TRBJ2-1, with D perhaps assigned TRBD1 or TRBD2 (5 bases each). V lost 0 bases to trimming and J lost 0 bases, with 9 bases between them. CDR1 and CDR2 from the germline V gene are DFQATT and SNEGSKA (reference sequence). The CDR3 is 15 residues long. CDR3 protein: CSARERGSSYNEQFF. For the CDR3, the DNA is TGCAGTGCTAGAGAGAGGGGTAGCTCCTACAATGAGCAGTTCTTC.

At least ten counts were recorded for this clonotype. The chain carries TRBV28 and TRBJ1-2; D gene ambiguous. Between the trimmed V and J ends, which lost 2 bases and 5 bases, there was a span of 6 bases. The CDR3 is 12 residues long. Germline lookup yields CDR1 MDHEN and CDR2 SYDVKM. In nucleotides, the CDR3 is TGTGCCAGCAGTTTACGGTTATATGGCTACACCTTC. As protein: CASSLRLYGYTF.

This clonotype occurred a few times. The CDR3 here is CAWKETYEQYF. The CDR3 DNA sequence: TGTGCCTGGAAGGAAACCTACGAGCAGTACTTC. V gene TRBV30 combines with J gene TRBJ2-7, with D unresolved. The CDR3 spans 11 residues. CDR1 and CDR2 (germline): GTSNPN, SVGIG (reference sequence). V dropped 4 bases and J dropped 2 bases, with 6 bases sitting between them.

V and J are TRBV29-1 and TRBJ2-3, with a weak D call TRBD2 (6 bases). Germline V lookup: CDR1 SQVTM, CDR2 ANQGSEA. The CDR3 has 17 residues. The V gene lost 3 bases and the J gene lost 2 bases, with 21 bases spanning the gap. CDR3 nucleotides: TGCAGCGTTGATTCCCCTAGAGGTAGCGGAGCCACAGATACGCAGTATTTT. It yields the protein CSVDSPRGSGATDTQYF.

This clonotype was detected ten times or more. The chain carries TRBV3-1 and TRBJ1-3; D remains ambiguous. The V gene lost 4 bases and the J gene lost 0 bases, with 1 base spanning the gap. Germline V gives CDR1 LGHDT, CDR2 YNNKEL (reference sequence). CDR3 size: 12 residues. CDR3 protein: CASSLSGNTIYF. CDR3 coding DNA: TGTGCCAGCAGCCTCTCTGGAAACACCATATATTTT.

This clonotype was observed a few times. The chain links TRBV25-1 to TRBJ2-4, with D perhaps matching TRBD1 (5 bases). The CDR3 loop spans 14 amino acids. Germline CDR1 reads MGHDK; CDR2 reads SYGVNS. Trimming removed 9 bases from V and 0 bases from J, with 12 bases in between. CDR3 in DNA: TGTGCCAGTACAGGTACCTTAGCCAAAAACATTCAGTACTTC. It encodes CASTGTLAKNIQYF.

The table lists this clonotype with a few counts. The chain couples TRBV10-2 to TRBJ2-7; 7 bases map to TRBD2. Germline CDR1 and CDR2: WSHSY and SAAADI. This CDR3 contains 12 residues. With 10 bases clipped from V and 4 bases from J, the junction kept 7 bases outside the gene matches. CDR3 DNA sequence: TGCGCCACCCAATGGGGGGGATACGAGCAGTACTTC. This codes for CATQWGGYEQYF.

This clonotype was counted ten times or more. The rearrangement links TRBV12-5 to TRBJ1-5; D is unclear. The V end was cut by 1 base, the J end by 1 base, with 2 bases between. The germline CDR1 and CDR2 sequences are LGHNT and FRNRAP. This CDR3 is 13 amino acids long. CDR3 in amino acids: CASGLESNQPQHF. The CDR3, as DNA: TGTGCTAGTGGTTTGGAAAGCAATCAGCCCCAGCATTTT.

There are a few counts of this clonotype. The CDR3 sequence is CASSETDLNTEAFF. In DNA form, the CDR3 reads TGCGCCAGCAGTGAGACAGACTTGAACACTGAAGCTTTCTTT. The rearrangement links TRBV10-1 to TRBJ1-1; D remains ambiguous. The CDR3 contains 14 residues. Germline CDR1 and CDR2: WNHNN and SYGVQD (reference sequence). Trimming took off 2 bases at V and 0 bases at J, with 7 bases between the two ends.